Presented here are 26 T cell receptor beta chains from one specimen sequenced in a study of vaccination effects on CD4 cells after COVID-19. Sequencing followed a ViraFEST assay step that expanded antigen-specific CD4+ T cells with viral peptide pools. It was after nine to eleven days of culture that CD4+ T cells were isolated. PCR confirmed that the person was infected with SARS-CoV-2 between March and December 2020. Measured with immunoSEQ multiplex PCR; TCRdb has only the in-frame clones, and not every one. The sample has around 50,000 clones; 76% are singletons. The antigens these receptors bind are not known. The input for sequencing was CD4+ T cells from PBMCs cultured with HIV peptides, taken before COVID-19 vaccination. Subset given: HIV-1 Nef peptide pool negative control/reference culture. These receptors were collected from a human donor who had a prior SARS-CoV-2 infection.

This clone was found a few times. The rearrangement uses TRBV18 and TRBJ1-5, with unresolved D. The CDR3 extends over 13 amino acids. V lost 4 bases to trimming and J lost 5 bases, with 9 bases between them. The V gene's germline CDR1 is KGHSH and CDR2 LQKENI. The CDR3 spells CASSRLEDQPQHF. The CDR3 DNA reads TGTGCCAGCTCACGACTCGAGGATCAGCCCCAGCATTTT.

V usage is TRBV6-6 and J usage is TRBJ2-2; D is possibly TRBD1 or TRBD2 (5 bases each). CDR1 MNHNY and CDR2 SVGAGI come from the germline V gene (reference sequence). This CDR3 spans 15 amino acids. V shed 0 bases and J shed 5 bases, with 10 bases lying between them. CDR3 in DNA: TGTGCCAGCAGTTACTCGAGGGCAGGGACCGGGGAGCTGTTTTTT. It is translated as CASSYSRAGTGELFF.

The rearrangement links TRBV6-5 to TRBJ1-5; D perhaps matches TRBD1 (5 bases). This CDR3 region has 14 residues. With 7 bases removed from V and 1 base from J, the gap between germline ends came to 11 bases. Germline-derived CDR1 and CDR2 are MNHEY and SVGAGI. CDR3 in DNA: TGTGCCAGCACGAGACAGACAAGCAATCAGCCCCAGCATTTT. This translates into CASTRQTSNQPQHF.

The gene calls are TRBV3-1 (or the pseudogene TRBV3-2) and TRBJ2-1, with TRBD2 matching 13 bases. Trimming cost V 5 bases and J 8 bases; bases outside gene matches: 6. There are 15 residues in the CDR3. Germline V lookup: CDR1 LGHDT, CDR2 YNNKEL (reference sequence). The CDR3 DNA sequence: TGTGCCAGCAGCGTCCGTGGGACTAGCGGGGATGAGCAGTTCTTC. It is translated as CASSVRGTSGDEQFF.

The rearrangement uses TRBV10-3 and TRBJ2-2, with 9 bases identical to TRBD1. The CDR3 consists of 14 residues. V shed 3 bases and J 8 bases; nucleotides not matched to a gene: 4. Germline loops: CDR1 ENHRY, CDR2 SYGVKD. CDR3 region: CAISDRQGVGELFF. DNA of the CDR3: TGTGCCATCAGTGACAGACAGGGGGTGGGGGAGCTGTTTTTT.

This clone was seen more than once but under ten times. The chain recombines TRBV7-2 with TRBJ2-3, with a tentative D call TRBD2 (5 bases). Germline V CDR1 and CDR2: SGHTA, FQGNSA. Trimming stripped 6 bases from V and 0 bases from J, with 13 bases between. This CDR3 spans 15 amino acids. The CDR3 sequence: CASRRERSSTDTQYF. As DNA, the CDR3 is TGTGCCAGCAGGAGGGAGCGTTCTAGCACAGATACGCAGTATTTT.

The CDR3 loop reads CASSPQGRANEKLFF. The DNA for the CDR3 is TGTGCCAGCAGCCCCCAGGGGAGAGCTAATGAAAAACTGTTTTTT. This chain joins TRBV7-9 and TRBJ1-4, with a tentative D call TRBD1 (6 bases). Germline CDR1 and CDR2: SEHNR and FQNEAQ (reference sequence). V was trimmed by 5 bases and J by 3 bases, leaving 13 bases between them. This CDR3 has 15 residues.

Here the CDR3 reads CASSGYRGLSNEQFF. CDR3 sequence (DNA): TGTGCCAGCAGTGGGTACAGGGGACTGTCGAATGAGCAGTTCTTC. This chain links TRBV2 with TRBJ2-1, with a possible D match to TRBD1 (7 bases). The CDR3 has 15 residues. The V gene's germline CDR1 is SNHLY and CDR2 FYNNEI. The V end was cut by 4 bases, the J end by 7 bases, with 17 bases between.

The chain employs TRBV9 and TRBJ2-3, with 7 bases aligning to TRBD1. The CDR3 runs to 14 residues. The germline V gene has CDR1 SGDLS and CDR2 YYNGEE. The V segment lost 4 bases and the J segment 5 bases; nucleotides outside the gene matches: 7. The chain's CDR3 is CASSPGQAGDTQYF. The CDR3 nucleotides are TGTGCCAGCAGCCCCGGACAGGCGGGAGATACGCAGTATTTT. Together with reference TRBV9 and TRBJ2-3, the CDR3 gives the full variable domain: DSGVTQTPKHLITATGQRVTLRCSPRSGDLSVYWYQQSLDQGLQFLIQYYNGEERAKGNILERFSAQQFPDLHSELNLSSLELGDSALYFCASSPGQAGDTQYFGPGTRLTVL.

The CDR3 loop is CASSTGRGANYGYTF. Written as DNA, the CDR3 is TGTGCCAGCAGCACTGGACGGGGAGCTAACTATGGCTACACCTTC. The rearrangement uses TRBV7-9 and TRBJ1-2; D uncertain. The CDR3 runs to 15 residues. The V gene's germline CDR1 is SEHNR and CDR2 FQNEAQ (reference sequence). V lost 5 bases and J 0 bases, leaving 13 bases between the germline ends. Drawing the rest from reference TRBV7-9 and TRBJ1-2, the complete variable domain is DTGVSQNPRHKITKRGQNVTFRCDPISEHNRLYWYRQTLGQGPEFLTYFQNEAQLEKSRLLSDRFSAERPKGSFSTLEIQRTEQGDSAMYLCASSTGRGANYGYTFGSGTRLTVV.

This chain connects TRBV19 to TRBJ2-3; TRBD2 is a possible D gene (5 bases). The CDR3 sequence is 16 residues long. V lost 0 bases and J 4 bases, leaving 14 bases between the germline ends. Germline V CDR1 and CDR2: LNHDA, SQIVND (reference sequence). This CDR3 reads CASSIERDGGADTQYF. The CDR3 region has the DNA TGTGCCAGTAGTATAGAACGGGATGGTGGGGCAGATACGCAGTATTTT. Looking up the rest from reference TRBV19 and TRBJ2-3 gives the full variable domain: DGGITQSPKYLFRKEGQNVTLSCEQNLNHDAMYWYRQDPGQGLRLIYYSQIVNDFQKGDIAEGYSVSREKKESFPLTVTSAQKNPTAFYLCASSIERDGGADTQYFGPGTRLTVL.

This clone was observed a handful of times. The chain has TRBV19 and TRBJ2-7, with D perhaps TRBD1 or TRBD2 (5 bases each). The length of the CDR3 is 16 residues. Trimming cost V 2 bases and J 3 bases, with 17 bases left between them. Germline CDR1 LNHDA, CDR2 SQIVND (reference sequence). CDR3 region: CASSISGSGGNYEQYF. CDR3 in DNA: TGTGCCAGTAGTATATCTGGGTCTGGGGGAAACTACGAGCAGTACTTC.

This clone was observed a handful of times. The chain has TRBV20-1 and TRBJ2-3, with unresolved D. Trimming cost V 3 bases and J 2 bases, with 9 bases left between them. This CDR3 is built from 13 residues. Germline CDR1 DFQATT, CDR2 SNEGSKA (reference sequence). Here the CDR3 reads CSASFRLTDTQYF. The DNA of the CDR3 is TGCAGTGCTAGTTTTAGGCTCACAGATACGCAGTATTTT.

This chain links TRBV25-1 with TRBJ2-1; 11 nucleotides align to TRBD2. The length of the CDR3 is 17 residues. Germline V lookup: CDR1 MGHDK, CDR2 SYGVNS. After removal of 4 bases from V and 4 bases from J, the junction contained 9 bases not matched to a gene. CDR3 in amino acids: CASSAASGTSGYNEQFF. CDR3 nucleotide sequence: TGTGCCAGCAGTGCAGCTTCCGGGACTAGCGGTTACAATGAGCAGTTCTTC.

The chain links TRBV6-6 to TRBJ1-3; TRBD1 might be the D (5 bases). V was trimmed by 3 bases and J by 4 bases, leaving 13 bases between them. Germline loops: CDR1 MNHNY, CDR2 SVGAGI (reference sequence). This CDR3 spans 15 amino acids. CDR3 DNA: TGTGCCAGCAGTTATTGGGGACCGGTGGGAAACACCATATATTTT. Protein sequence: CASSYWGPVGNTIYF.

The genes are TRBV9 and TRBJ2-5, with D perhaps matching TRBD2 (6 bases). The CDR3 runs to 16 residues. Per germline, CDR1 SGDLS and CDR2 YYNGEE. The V and J ends lost 3 bases and 5 bases respectively, with 20 bases between them. CDR3 amino acids: CASSETPGGSGETQYF. The CDR3 region has the DNA TGTGCCAGCAGCGAGACCCCCGGGGGATCGGGGGAGACCCAGTACTTC.

The V and J genes are TRBV30 and TRBJ2-1, with a tentative D call TRBD1 (5 bases). Trimming left V 1 base short and J 5 bases short, with 9 bases between. The CDR3 extends over 13 amino acids. The germline CDR1 and CDR2 sequences are GTSNPN and SVGIG (reference sequence). In nucleotides, the CDR3 is TGTGCCTGGAGTGGGGGCGCCGACAATGAGCAGTTCTTC. Its translation is CAWSGGADNEQFF. Drawing the rest from reference TRBV30 and TRBJ2-1, the complete variable domain is SQTIHQWPATLVQPVGSPLSLECTVEGTSNPNLYWYRQAAGRGLQLLFYSVGIGQISSEVPQNLSASRPQDRQFILSSKKLLLSDSGFYLCAWSGGADNEQFFGPGTRLTVL.

The chain carries TRBV5-6 and TRBJ2-4, with D possibly called TRBD1 or TRBD2 (6 bases each). The CDR3 spans 17 residues. Germline CDR1 reads SGHDT; CDR2 reads YYEEEE. Trimming took 6 bases from V and 0 from J, leaving 19 bases between them. The CDR3 protein is CASKTRRDILAKNIQYF. As DNA, the CDR3 is TGTGCCAGCAAAACCCGGCGGGACATCCTAGCCAAAAACATTCAGTACTTC.

V usage is TRBV4-3 and J usage is TRBJ1-2; no firm D call. Germline V gives CDR1 LGHNA, CDR2 YSLEER. CDR3 length equals 16 residues. Trimming left V 0 bases short and J 2 bases short, with 13 bases between. CDR3 DNA: TGCGCCAGCAGCCAAGATCACGGGGAGAAGAACTATGGCTACACCTTC. Translating gives CASSQDHGEKNYGYTF.

The chain joins TRBV7-3 to TRBJ2-7, with unresolved D. In germline, CDR1 is SGHTA, CDR2 FQGTGA. V was clipped by 2 bases and J by 4 bases, with 9 bases between them. This CDR3 has 13 residues. Written as DNA, the CDR3 is TGTGCCAGCAGCTTAGGTATTCCTTACGAGCAGTACTTC. Residues: CASSLGIPYEQYF.

This chain joins TRBV7-2 and TRBJ1-3; D uncertain. Germline-derived CDR1 and CDR2 are SGHTA and FQGNSA. The V end was cut by 4 bases, the J end by 0 bases, with 7 bases between. This CDR3 comprises 14 residues. The CDR3 is CASSYKGSGNTIYF. Written as DNA, the CDR3 is TGTGCCAGCAGCTATAAGGGCTCTGGAAACACCATATATTTT.

V gene TRBV7-3 combines with J gene TRBJ2-3; D unclear. Germline V lookup: CDR1 SGHTA, CDR2 FQGTGA. There are 14 residues in the CDR3. The V end was cut by 5 bases, the J end by 3 bases, with 12 bases between. For the CDR3, the DNA is TGTGCCAGCAGCCCGAGGATGGGGACAGATACGCAGTATTTT. Its translation is CASSPRMGTDTQYF.

CDR3 protein: CASSQDQGQDVGLFTDTQYF. In nucleotides, the CDR3 is TGCGCCAGCAGCCAAGATCAGGGACAGGACGTAGGGCTTTTCACAGATACGCAGTATTTT. This chain joins TRBV4-1 and TRBJ2-3, with 8 bases aligning to TRBD1. The CDR3 contains 20 residues. V trimming: 0 bases; J trimming: 2 bases; junction bases outside the gene matches: 16. Per germline, CDR1 MGHRA and CDR2 YSYEKL.

This clone came up once. V usage is TRBV7-9 and J usage is TRBJ2-7; no clear D. Germline lookup yields CDR1 SEHNR and CDR2 FQNEAQ (reference sequence). Trimming cost V 2 bases and J 5 bases, with 16 bases left between them. There are 15 residues in the CDR3. Written as DNA, the CDR3 is TGTGCCAGCAGCTTACCTCGGAAGGTATTCGACGAGCAGTACTTC. This codes for CASSLPRKVFDEQYF.

The rearrangement joins TRBV7-2 to TRBJ1-1; D may be TRBD1 (5 bases). Trimming took 6 bases from V and 0 from J, leaving 11 bases between them. The CDR3 extends over 14 amino acids. Germline-derived CDR1 and CDR2 are SGHTA and FQGNSA. The DNA of the CDR3 is TGTGCCAGCAGTCCCTCGGGGGTGAACACTGAAGCTTTCTTT. This translates into CASSPSGVNTEAFF.

The V call is TRBV5-8, the J call TRBJ2-7, with D perhaps TRBD2 (6 bases). CDR1 is SGHTS, CDR2 YDEGEE, per germline. The CDR3 loop spans 15 amino acids. Trimming left V 0 bases short and J 5 bases short, with 15 bases between. The CDR3 loop is CASSLVGGVGHEQYF. CDR3 sequence (DNA): TGTGCCAGCAGCTTGGTCGGGGGAGTGGGCCACGAGCAGTACTTC.